The 14 T cell receptor beta chains below all came from one sample that was sequenced in a study of blood T cell repertoires in COVID-19. Repertoires were generated with immunoSEQ multiplex PCR, while TCRdb's copy carries only in-frame clones and drops some. The data show under 200,000 clones, roughly 86% seen once. Sample: peripheral blood. These receptors were obtained from an elderly woman in a cohort sampled during active or convalescent COVID-19.

A few counts support this clone. The chain is built from TRBV19 and TRBJ2-3; TRBD2 might be the D (5 bases). This CDR3 has 14 amino acids. V was pared by 10 bases and J by 0 bases, with 14 bases between. In germline, CDR1 is LNHDA, CDR2 SQIVND (reference sequence). CDR3 sequence reads: CATKGLASTDTQYF. For the CDR3, the DNA is TGTGCCACCAAAGGGCTAGCTAGCACAGATACGCAGTATTTT.

The chain is built from TRBV27 and TRBJ1-5; 9 nucleotides align to TRBD1. The CDR3 runs to 17 residues. Germline V gives CDR1 MNHEY, CDR2 SMNVEV (reference sequence). V was pared by 4 bases and J by 4 bases, with 11 bases of the junction left unmatched. The CDR3 here is CASSSTASGQGNQPQHF. The CDR3 DNA sequence: TGTGCCAGCAGTTCGACCGCCTCAGGACAGGGGAATCAGCCCCAGCATTTT.

The chain employs TRBV7-9 and TRBJ1-5; D is unresolved. The CDR3 contains 13 residues. With 5 bases removed from V and 1 base from J, the gap between germline ends came to 6 bases. Per the germline V gene, CDR1 is SEHNR and CDR2 is FQNEAQ (reference sequence). The CDR3 region has the DNA TGTGCCAGCAGCCTAATAAGCAATCAGCCCCAGCATTTT. Translated, it gives CASSLISNQPQHF.

This chain's CDR3 is CASSQGQGSSGNTIYF. Here the CDR3 DNA reads TGCGCCAGCAGCCAAGGACAGGGCAGCTCTGGAAACACCATATATTTT. The chain has TRBV5-1 and TRBJ1-3; the match to TRBD1 covers 8 bases. This CDR3 has 16 residues. V trimming: 4 bases; J trimming: 0 bases; junction bases outside the gene matches: 6. Germline values: CDR1 SGHRS, CDR2 YFSETQ.

The CDR3 DNA sequence: TGTGCCAGCAGCCTTCGAGGGGGGGCCCCCAATCAGCCCCAGCATTTT. Protein: CASSLRGGAPNQPQHF. The V call is TRBV6-2 or TRBV6-3, the J call TRBJ1-5; D may be TRBD1 (6 bases). CDR1 and CDR2 (germline): MNHEY, SVGEGT. The ends were cut back, 6 bases at V and 3 bases at J, with 18 bases in the middle. The CDR3 length is 16 residues.

This clone occurred a few times. The chain links TRBV5-1 to TRBJ1-1, with D possibly TRBD1 on 5 matching bases. The CDR3 loop spans 13 amino acids. Trimming took off 4 bases at V and 6 bases at J, with 13 bases between the two ends. Germline V gene lookup returns CDR1 SGHRS and CDR2 YFSETQ. The CDR3 nucleotides read TGCGCCAGCAGCCCGGAGGGGACGGCTGAAGCTTTCTTT. Translated, it gives CASSPEGTAEAFF. The whole variable domain, remainder taken from reference TRBV5-1 and TRBJ1-1, is KAGVTQTPRYLIKTRGQQVTLSCSPISGHRSVSWYQQTPGQGLQFLFEYFSETQRNKGNFPGRFSGRQFSNSRSEMNVSTLELGDSALYLCASSPEGTAEAFFGQGTRLTVV.

V and J are TRBV5-1 and TRBJ1-1; possibly TRBD1 for D (6 bases). The V and J ends lost 2 bases and 2 bases respectively, with 19 bases between them. The germline gives CDR1 SGHRS, CDR2 YFSETQ. CDR3 size: 17 residues. CDR3 protein: CASSLQGPGALNTEAFF. CDR3 nucleotide sequence: TGCGCCAGCAGCTTACAGGGCCCAGGGGCCTTAAACACTGAAGCTTTCTTT. Full variable domain (rest looked up from reference TRBV5-1 and TRBJ1-1): KAGVTQTPRYLIKTRGQQVTLSCSPISGHRSVSWYQQTPGQGLQFLFEYFSETQRNKGNFPGRFSGRQFSNSRSEMNVSTLELGDSALYLCASSLQGPGALNTEAFFGQGTRLTVV.

The chain carries TRBV9 and TRBJ1-5; TRBD1 is a possible D gene (5 bases). The CDR3 extends over 14 amino acids. Germline CDR1 reads SGDLS; CDR2 reads YYNGEE. V lost 0 bases and J lost 12, with 16 bases in between. The CDR3 is CASSVGQLGGSQHF. The CDR3 DNA reads as TGTGCCAGCAGCGTAGGACAGCTGGGGGGGAGCCAGCATTTT.

As regards this clone: This sample includes further DNA sequences coding for the same CDR3. The V gene is TRBV18, the J gene TRBJ1-2; unclear D gene. In germline, CDR1 is KGHSH, CDR2 LQKENI. The CDR3 extends over 13 amino acids. Trimming left V 0 bases short and J 7 bases short, with 9 bases between. CDR3 coding DNA: TGTGCCAGCTCACCACCGGCGGGTGGTGGCTACACCTTC. It encodes CASSPPAGGGYTF.

The V and J genes are TRBV6-1 and TRBJ1-6; D is perhaps TRBD1 (5 bases). CDR1 is MNHNS, CDR2 SASEGT, per germline. V was pared by 2 bases and J by 10 bases, with 12 bases between. CDR3 size: 14 residues. The DNA for the CDR3 is TGTGCCAGCAGTGAAATCCGGGGGAACTCACCCCTCCACTTT. Residues: CASSEIRGNSPLHF.

The chain uses TRBV7-8 and TRBJ1-1; D not resolved. CDR1 SGHVS and CDR2 FQNEAQ come from the germline V gene. This CDR3 region has 15 residues. Trimming cost V 6 bases and J 5 bases, with 19 bases left between them. CDR3 amino acids: CASRPREGETTEAFF. The CDR3 bases are TGTGCCAGCAGGCCGAGGGAGGGCGAGACGACTGAAGCTTTCTTT. Based on the CDR3 plus reference TRBV7-8 and TRBJ1-1, the full variable domain is GAGVSQSPRYKVAKRGQDVALRCDPISGHVSLFWYQQALGQGPEFLTYFQNEAQLDKSGLPSDRFFAERPEGSVSTLKIQRTQQEDSAVYLCASRPREGETTEAFFGQGTRLTVV.

This chain links TRBV28 with TRBJ2-3, with D possibly being TRBD1 (6 bases). The CDR3 contains 17 residues. V lost 2 bases, J lost 0 bases, and 15 bases lay in between. Germline CDR1 is MDHEN and CDR2 is SYDVKM. The CDR3 sequence: CASSLETGHTSTDTQYF. In DNA, the CDR3 is TGTGCCAGCAGTTTAGAGACAGGACATACTAGCACAGATACGCAGTATTTT.

J is TRBJ2-1 and V is TRBV27; no definite D call. V was pared by 4 bases and J by 0 bases, with 16 bases between. This CDR3 region has 17 residues. CDR1 is MNHEY and CDR2 is SMNVEV in the germline V gene (reference sequence). CDR3 in amino acids: CASSSAYAAVSYNEQFF. The CDR3 DNA reads as TGTGCCAGCAGTTCCGCCTATGCTGCCGTCTCCTACAATGAGCAGTTCTTC.

V is TRBV6-2 or TRBV6-3 and J is TRBJ1-2; 8 bases agree with TRBD1. In germline, CDR1 is MNHEY, CDR2 SVGEGT. V lost 0 bases and J lost 2; bases outside the gene matches: 2. CDR3 length equals 15 residues. The CDR3 sequence is CASSYSRQGNYGYTF. DNA for the CDR3: TGTGCCAGCAGTTACTCCCGACAGGGGAACTATGGCTACACCTTC.